The 27 T cell receptor beta chains reported below all come from one sample, sequenced in a study of T cell changes during pregnancy in multiple sclerosis. Here immunoSEQ multiplex PCR was the method, and the copy in TCRdb shows in-frame clones only, minus some. Of fewer than 75,000 clones listed, 75% to 95% were seen once; the top ten hold 2.3%. Specimen: peripheral blood, collected in the first trimester of pregnancy. Receptors were obtained from a female donor with multiple sclerosis, enrolled in a pregnancy study.

The chain joins TRBV20-1 to TRBJ2-5, with 8 bases lining up with TRBD1. The J call may be in error: the DNA end matches TRBJ2-7 better. The length of the CDR3 is 11 residues. Germline V gene lookup returns CDR1 DFQATT and CDR2 SNEGSKA (reference sequence). CDR3 loop: CSALDRVEQYF. The CDR3 DNA reads as TGCAGTGCCCTGGACAGGGTCGAGCAGTACTTC.

This chain joins TRBV6-5 and TRBJ2-7; 9 bases are shared with TRBD1. The CDR3 sequence is 13 residues long. Germline V lookup: CDR1 MNHEY, CDR2 SVGAGI. Trimming removed 9 bases from V and 3 bases from J; junction bases left unmatched: 6. The DNA for the CDR3 is TGTGCCAGTACCGGGACAGGGAACTACGAGCAGTACTTC. This encodes CASTGTGNYEQYF.

The chain is built from TRBV18 and TRBJ1-1; D is ambiguous. The V end was cut by 0 bases, the J end by 5 bases, with 10 bases between. CDR1 KGHSH and CDR2 LQKENI come from the germline V gene. There are 14 residues in the CDR3. CDR3 amino acids: CASSPPLAGTEAFF. CDR3 DNA sequence: TGTGCCAGCTCACCACCCCTCGCGGGGACTGAAGCTTTCTTT.

The chain has TRBV7-2 and TRBJ2-3; D is unclear. Between the trimmed V and J ends, which lost 5 bases and 0 bases, there was a span of 12 bases. Per the germline V gene, CDR1 is SGHTA and CDR2 is FQGNSA. The CDR3 has 15 residues. DNA for the CDR3: TGTGCCAGCAGCCCCCAGGCTCTTAGCACAGATACGCAGTATTTT. Translating gives CASSPQALSTDTQYF.

The CDR3 loop is CASSLRQGLHNEQFF. The CDR3 DNA sequence: TGTGCCAGCAGCCTGCGACAGGGGTTACACAATGAGCAGTTCTTC. The chain is built from TRBV11-3 and TRBJ2-1, with TRBD1 identical over 8 bases. The V and J ends lost 5 bases and 5 bases, in that order; junction bases with no gene match: 8. The CDR3 spans 15 residues. Looked up from germline, CDR1 is SGHNT and CDR2 is YENEEA.

The V and J genes are TRBV2 and TRBJ1-1; D call uncertain. V was shortened by 6 bases and J by 5 bases, with 7 bases between the two germline ends. CDR3 length equals 11 residues. Germline values: CDR1 SNHLY, CDR2 FYNNEI. The CDR3 region is CASSPGTEAFF. For the CDR3, the DNA is TGTGCCAGCAGCCCGGGAACTGAAGCTTTCTTT.

The V and J genes are TRBV2 and TRBJ1-5; TRBD1 matches 12 bases. CDR1 SNHLY and CDR2 FYNNEI come from the germline V gene. The length of the CDR3 is 16 residues. Trimming took 6 bases from V and 0 from J; bases not matched to a gene: 3. CDR3: CASRGTGGYSNQPQHF. For the CDR3, the DNA is TGTGCCAGCAGAGGGACAGGGGGCTATAGCAATCAGCCCCAGCATTTT.

This clone has just one count. The rearrangement joins TRBV27 to TRBJ2-3; 7 bases align to TRBD1. With 6 bases clipped from V and 6 bases from J, the junction kept 12 bases outside the gene matches. The germline gives CDR1 MNHEY, CDR2 SMNVEV (reference sequence). The CDR3 consists of 15 residues. CDR3 loop: CASRFGDRSVDTQYF. Here the CDR3 DNA reads TGTGCCAGCAGATTCGGGGACAGAAGTGTGGATACGCAGTATTTT.

This chain joins TRBV30 and TRBJ2-3; a weak D match, TRBD2 (6 bases). Germline CDR1 and CDR2: GTSNPN and SVGIG (reference sequence). V was clipped by 2 bases and J by 6 bases, with 21 bases between them. The CDR3 runs 16 residues. The CDR3, as DNA: TGTGCCTGGAGTCCAGCCCGGGACTGGTCGGGGGATACGCAGTATTTT. It translates to CAWSPARDWSGDTQYF. Supplemented by reference TRBV30 and TRBJ2-3, the full variable domain reads SQTIHQWPATLVQPVGSPLSLECTVEGTSNPNLYWYRQAAGRGLQLLFYSVGIGQISSEVPQNLSASRPQDRQFILSSKKLLLSDSGFYLCAWSPARDWSGDTQYFGPGTRLTVL.

This sequence joins TRBV4-1 and TRBJ1-2; TRBD1 aligns across 9 bases. Unmatched junction bases numbered 9, after V lost 5 bases and J lost 5 bases. CDR3 length: 15 amino acids. Germline-derived CDR1 and CDR2 are MGHRA and YSYEKL. CDR3 sequence (DNA): TGCGCCAGCAGCTATTATACAGGGGGCCTTTATGGCTACACCTTC. Its protein product is CASSYYTGGLYGYTF.

In its sample, this clone was seen a few times. The chain links TRBV7-2 to TRBJ2-3, with 12 bases aligning to TRBD2. There are 17 residues in the CDR3. V dropped 5 bases and J dropped 6; count of bases not matched to a gene: 12. From germline, CDR1 is SGHTA and CDR2 FQGNSA. The CDR3 sequence is CASSPYTWTSGKDTQYF. In nucleotides, the CDR3 is TGTGCCAGCAGCCCCTACACGTGGACTAGCGGGAAGGATACGCAGTATTTT.

The chain couples TRBV7-9 to TRBJ2-6, with TRBD1 as a possible D gene (5 bases). V was shortened by 1 base and J by 4 bases, with 14 bases between the two germline ends. The CDR3 extends over 17 amino acids. CDR1 and CDR2 from the germline V gene are SEHNR and FQNEAQ (reference sequence). The DNA of the CDR3 is TGTGCCAGCAGCTTAGTAGCCCTTCAGGGAGGGGCCAACGTCCTGACTTTC. This sequence encodes CASSLVALQGGANVLTF.

This chain joins TRBV7-9 and TRBJ1-1; D gene uncertain. V lost 1 base and J 7 bases, leaving 7 bases between the germline ends. CDR1 SEHNR and CDR2 FQNEAQ come from the germline V gene (reference sequence). The CDR3 loop spans 12 amino acids. For the CDR3, the DNA is TGTGCCAGCAGCTTAGGTGTAGATGAAGCTTTCTTT. It yields the protein CASSLGVDEAFF.

This CDR3 is CAIRNRGGLNTEAFF. CDR3 nucleotides: TGTGCCATCAGAAACAGGGGGGGTTTAAATACTGAAGCTTTCTTT. The chain is built from TRBV10-3 and TRBJ1-1, with 8 bases matching TRBD1. Germline lookup yields CDR1 ENHRY and CDR2 SYGVKD. This CDR3 spans 15 amino acids. V shed 6 bases and J 5 bases; nucleotides not matched to a gene: 11.

This clone showed up just once. This chain joins TRBV5-4 and TRBJ2-1; 10 bases are a match to TRBD2. The CDR3 extends over 15 amino acids. J lost 4 bases, V lost 1 base, and 2 bases had no gene match. From germline, CDR1 is SGHNT and CDR2 YYREEE (reference sequence). The CDR3 reads CASSLQLAGYNEQFF. For the CDR3, the DNA is TGTGCCAGCAGCTTGCAACTAGCGGGATACAATGAGCAGTTCTTC.

Concerning this clone itself: A read error may account for a junction end that differs from germline. V is TRBV30 and J is TRBJ1-4, with 7 nucleotides matching TRBD1. Germline V lookup: CDR1 GTSNPN, CDR2 SVGIG (reference sequence). The length of the CDR3 is 16 residues. DNA of the CDR3: TGCGGATGTATCAACAGGGGTGATGTGGGCCATGAAAAACTGTTTTTT. Translated: CGCINRGDVGHEKLFF. The variable domain in full, with the rest retrieved from reference TRBV30 and TRBJ1-4, is SQTIHQWPATLVQPVGSPLSLECTVEGTSNPNLYWYRQAAGRGLQLLFYSVGIGQISSEVPQNLSASRPQDRQFILSSKKLLLSDSGFYLCGCINRGDVGHEKLFFGSGTQLSVL.

J is TRBJ1-4 and V is TRBV5-1; weak D call: TRBD1 (5 bases). V lost 0 bases and J 4 bases, leaving 13 bases between the germline ends. The CDR3 contains 16 residues. The germline V gene has CDR1 SGHRS and CDR2 YFSETQ. The CDR3 DNA reads TGCGCCAGCAGCTTGGCCGGCAGGAGGGGTAATGAAAAACTGTTTTTT. This gives the protein CASSLAGRRGNEKLFF.

The rearrangement uses TRBV25-1 and TRBJ2-1, with 7 bases that match TRBD1. V shed 3 bases, J shed 6 bases, and the junction held 8 bases outside the gene matches. The CDR3 runs to 15 residues. Germline values: CDR1 MGHDK, CDR2 SYGVNS. CDR3 sequence: CASSEVGQSRNEQFF. In DNA form, the CDR3 reads TGTGCCAGCAGTGAGGTGGGACAGTCGCGCAATGAGCAGTTCTTC.

The gene calls are TRBV28 and TRBJ2-6, with TRBD1 matching over 7 bases. CDR1 and CDR2 (germline): MDHEN, SYDVKM. CDR3 length: 18 residues. Trimming at V came to 2 bases and at J to 0 bases, leaving 7 bases not matched to a gene. The DNA for the CDR3 is TGTGCCAGCAGTTTACGGGGACAGATCTTCTCTGGGGCCAACGTCCTGACTTTC. Amino acid sequence: CASSLRGQIFSGANVLTF.

The genes are TRBV6-5 and TRBJ2-7; D is perhaps TRBD1 (5 bases). Germline CDR1 MNHEY, CDR2 SVGAGI. The CDR3 contains 13 residues. V was cut by 6 bases and J by 3 bases, with 12 bases left in between. The CDR3 DNA sequence: TGTGCCAGCAGCGAGACAGTTTACTACGAGCAGTACTTC. Translation: CASSETVYYEQYF.

This sequence joins TRBV5-1 and TRBJ2-7, with 7 nucleotides matching TRBD1. The ends lost 3 bases at V and 0 bases at J; junction bases unmatched: 9. This CDR3 has 16 amino acids. Germline-derived CDR1 and CDR2 are SGHRS and YFSETQ. CDR3: CASSSLGTESSYEQYF. The CDR3 DNA is TGCGCCAGCAGCTCCCTAGGGACAGAGAGCTCCTACGAGCAGTACTTC.

V usage is TRBV29-1 and J usage is TRBJ2-1, with a tentative D call TRBD1 (7 bases). CDR1 SQVTM and CDR2 ANQGSEA come from the germline V gene. V was shortened by 0 bases and J by 0 bases, with 12 bases between the two germline ends. The CDR3 totals 16 residues. CDR3 sequence reads: CSVEDLQGGSYNEQFF. The CDR3 DNA reads TGCAGCGTTGAAGATCTGCAGGGGGGCTCCTACAATGAGCAGTTCTTC.

The chain employs TRBV2 and TRBJ1-1; D gene ambiguous. V was clipped by 4 bases and J by 0 bases, with 6 bases between them. Germline V lookup: CDR1 SNHLY, CDR2 FYNNEI. The CDR3 runs to 13 residues. CDR3 DNA: TGTGCCAGCAGTGTACAGCTGAACACTGAAGCTTTCTTT. Protein product: CASSVQLNTEAFF.

V usage is TRBV5-4 and J usage is TRBJ2-1, with 12 bases fitting TRBD2. With 3 bases clipped from V and 2 bases from J, the junction kept 9 bases outside the gene matches. Germline-derived CDR1 and CDR2 are SGHNT and YYREEE (reference sequence). The CDR3 consists of 18 residues. The CDR3 region has the DNA TGTGCCAGCAGCTCCGCCGGGGGACTAGCGGGCCCCTACAATGAGCAGTTCTTC. It translates to CASSSAGGLAGPYNEQFF.

The chain recombines TRBV18 with TRBJ1-2; D unresolved. The CDR3 is 15 amino acids. The V end was cut by 3 bases, the J end by 1 base, with 12 bases between. Germline V gene sequence: CDR1 KGHSH, CDR2 LQKENI. The CDR3 spells CASSPSSGINYGYTF. In DNA, the CDR3 is TGTGCCAGCTCACCCTCGTCGGGTATTAACTATGGCTACACCTTC.

The chain has TRBV19 and TRBJ1-1; D uncertain. This CDR3 has 15 amino acids. Between the trimmed V and J ends, which lost 7 bases and 0 bases, there was a span of 15 bases. From germline, CDR1 is LNHDA and CDR2 SQIVND (reference sequence). This CDR3 is CASKAEREMNTEAFF. The CDR3 DNA reads TGTGCCAGTAAGGCCGAGAGGGAGATGAACACTGAAGCTTTCTTT.

This rearrangement joins TRBV6-1 to TRBJ1-5, with a possible D match to TRBD1 (5 bases). Germline CDR1 is MNHNS and CDR2 is SASEGT. V dropped 0 bases and J dropped 0 bases, with 6 bases sitting between them. This CDR3 is 15 amino acids long. The CDR3 region has the DNA TGTGCCAGCAGTGAAGCGGGGGGTAGCAATCAGCCCCAGCATTTT. Protein product: CASSEAGGSNQPQHF.